The 7 T cell receptor beta chains below come from one sample, sequenced in a study of long-term antiretroviral therapy in people with HIV. Survey level was the resolution at which the v3.0 immunoSEQ assay ran. Clones were read by immunoSEQ multiplex PCR, and TCRdb kept only the in-frame ones, dropping some. The sample lists 25,000 to 40,000 clones, around 97% seen once, with 1.9% in the top ten. The sequencing used unsorted PBMCs, collected 7.6 years after starting antiretroviral therapy. The receptors stem from a young man with HIV.

The rearrangement uses TRBV4-1 and TRBJ2-7, with 11 bases fitting TRBD1. CDR3 length: 16 amino acids. Trimming took 2 bases from V and 2 from J; bases not matched to a gene: 5. Germline V lookup: CDR1 MGHRA, CDR2 YSYEKL. CDR3 sequence reads: CASSQSPGQGAYEQYF. The DNA for the CDR3 is TGCGCCAGCAGCCAATCACCGGGACAGGGGGCCTACGAGCAGTACTTC.

The gene calls are TRBV4-3 and TRBJ2-7, with D possibly matching TRBD2 (6 bases). V dropped 3 bases and J dropped 0 bases, with 9 bases sitting between them. This CDR3 has 14 amino acids. The germline gives CDR1 LGHNA, CDR2 YSLEER. The CDR3 loop is CASSQLAVSYEQYF. The CDR3, as DNA: TGCGCCAGCAGCCAGTTAGCGGTCTCCTACGAGCAGTACTTC.

This chain joins TRBV5-1 and TRBJ1-2, with no clear D. The CDR3 is made up of 15 amino acids. Trimming shortened V by 1 base and J by 4 bases, and 14 bases separated the two germline ends. Germline V lookup: CDR1 SGHRS, CDR2 YFSETQ. As DNA, the CDR3 is TGCGCCAGCAGCTTGCTCCCGTGGATCTCCTATGGCTACACCTTC. Protein sequence: CASSLLPWISYGYTF.

This chain connects TRBV4-3 to TRBJ2-3; perhaps D is TRBD1 or TRBD2 (6 bases each). V was trimmed by 3 bases and J by 3 bases, leaving 16 bases between them. Looked up from germline, CDR1 is LGHNA and CDR2 is YSLEER. This CDR3 spans 16 amino acids. For the CDR3, the DNA is TGCGCCAGCAGCCAGGAAGGAGGGGGGCCTACAGATACGCAGTATTTT. It specifies CASSQEGGGPTDTQYF.

This chain joins TRBV10-3 and TRBJ2-1, with 8 bases that match TRBD1. CDR1 and CDR2 (germline): ENHRY, SYGVKD. CDR3 length: 16 residues. The junction had 14 bases not matched to a gene; V was cut back by 6 bases and J by 7 bases. CDR3 loop: CAISTPFSDRGNEQFF. The CDR3 DNA is TGTGCCATCAGCACCCCGTTTTCAGACAGGGGAAATGAGCAGTTCTTC.

The chain joins TRBV7-2 to TRBJ2-1; no definite D call. Trimming stripped 3 bases from V and 3 bases from J, with 12 bases between. In germline, CDR1 is SGHTA, CDR2 FQGNSA. This CDR3 is built from 15 residues. The CDR3 is CASSFRDGVYNEQFF. CDR3 nucleotides: TGTGCCAGCAGCTTCCGAGACGGAGTCTACAATGAGCAGTTCTTC.

The V gene is TRBV7-2, the J gene TRBJ2-7; TRBD2 matches at 12 bases. This CDR3 contains 18 residues. Looked up from germline, CDR1 is SGHTA and CDR2 is FQGNSA. The ends lost 4 bases at V and 7 bases at J; junction bases unmatched: 17. CDR3 sequence reads: CASSSGVLAGGIVTEQYF. The CDR3 DNA sequence: TGTGCCAGCAGCTCCGGCGTCCTAGCGGGAGGGATAGTTACAGAGCAGTACTTC.